The TCR beta chain under discussion was sequenced for a study of shared clonotypes between healthy human individuals. CD45RO negativity and positive selection for CCR7 defined naive CD8 cells, a population that excluded terminally differentiated effector memory CD45RA+ cells. CDR3 size: 15 residues. Germline-derived CDR1 and CDR2 are SGHRS and YFSETQ. V shed 4 bases, J shed 3 bases, and the junction held 7 bases outside the gene matches. Repertoires were generated with immunoSEQ multiplex PCR, while TCRdb's copy carries only in-frame clones and drops some. The sample consists of around 2,000,000 clones, less than 95% of them appearing once. As concerns this clone: Its antigen is undetermined.

Study observations and caveats: Generation of non-shared clonotypes was less probable than generation of clonotypes shared by all four donors. Naive subsets, compared against memory subsets, generally had larger estimated richness values.

Material for sequencing was naive CD8+ T cells sorted from blood. The J gene is TRBJ1-2, the V gene TRBV5-1, with 9 positions matching TRBD1. The origin of this receptor is a young man in good health. The CDR3 spells CASSLGTGYDYGYTF. The CDR3 region has the DNA TGCGCCAGCAGCCTGGGGACAGGGTATGACTATGGCTACACCTTC.